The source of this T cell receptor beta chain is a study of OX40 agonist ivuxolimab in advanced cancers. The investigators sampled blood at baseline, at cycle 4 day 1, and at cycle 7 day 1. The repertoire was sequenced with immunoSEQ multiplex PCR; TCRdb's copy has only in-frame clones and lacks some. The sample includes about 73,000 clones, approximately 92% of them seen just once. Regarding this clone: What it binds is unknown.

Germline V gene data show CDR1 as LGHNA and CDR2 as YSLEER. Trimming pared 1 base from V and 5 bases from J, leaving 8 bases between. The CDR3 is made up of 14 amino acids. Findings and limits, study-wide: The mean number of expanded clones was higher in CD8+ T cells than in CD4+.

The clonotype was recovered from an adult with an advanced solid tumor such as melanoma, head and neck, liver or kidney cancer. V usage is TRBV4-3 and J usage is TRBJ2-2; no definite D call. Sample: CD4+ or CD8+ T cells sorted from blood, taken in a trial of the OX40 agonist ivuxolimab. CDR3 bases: TGCGCCAGCAGCCAAGTTGCTGGGACCGGGGAGCTGTTTTTT. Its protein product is CASSQVAGTGELFF.